This T cell receptor (beta chain) was observed in a study of T cells after yellow fever vaccination. 5'RACE template switching produced TCR cDNA carrying a universal primer site and UMIs. TCRdb re-called the 5' RACE reads with MiXCR, one entry per CDR3 protein. The sample lists 510,000 or so distinct CDR3 sequences, about a fifth occurring once. This clonotype was seen only a few times. Its antigen remains unidentified. Trimming stripped 5 bases from V and 9 bases from J, with 11 bases between. This CDR3 spans 11 amino acids. Regarding the study as a whole: Some clonotypes, a small share, were shared between CD4 and CD8 compartments. At around 95% for CD4 and about 87% for CD8, most primary-vaccination clones showed up again after the booster. When the response was secondary, it was weaker but reached its peak faster, day 5 versus 15.

This sequence originates from a man younger than 40 who received the YFV17D yellow fever vaccine. The chain links TRBV12-3 or TRBV12-4 to TRBJ2-7; D not certain. The sample here was PBMCs, taken 15 days after the yellow fever booster vaccination. CDR3 protein: CASSPNEGQYF. DNA for the CDR3: TGTGCCAGCAGTCCGAATGAAGGGCAGTACTTC.